This T cell receptor (beta chain) appears in the sequencing data of a study of cytomegalovirus exposure and HLA in healthy donors. Only in-frame clones appear in the TCRdb table, and some are missing; sequencing was by immunoSEQ multiplex PCR. The sample consists of around 300,000 clones, 87% of them appearing once. Study results and limitations: Despite most TCR sequences being rare, some public TCRs occurred in many donors. Subsequent analysis showed first-cohort TCR clusters tending to co-occur in over a hundred validation repertoires. Researchers catalogued 150 or so TCR beta chains as cytomegalovirus-associated.

The length of the CDR3 is 14 residues. V lost 5 bases and J lost 2, with 12 bases in between. CDR1 is SGHRS, CDR2 YFSETQ, per germline. As to this clone: Antigen: not known.

Separate from the roughly 700-subject first cohort, the roughly 120-subject validation cohort was the one that the donors belonged to. Sequences were obtained from PBMCs. This clonotype was obtained from a woman aged 25 to 39 in good health and CMV-seropositive. J is TRBJ2-3 and V is TRBV5-1; D may be TRBD2 (5 bases). The CDR3 coding sequence is TGCGCCAGCAGAAGGGAGATCAACACAGATACGCAGTATTTT. As protein: CASRREINTDTQYF. The full variable domain, in which reference TRBV5-1 and TRBJ2-3 provide the parts outside the CDR3, is KAGVTQTPRYLIKTRGQQVTLSCSPISGHRSVSWYQQTPGQGLQFLFEYFSETQRNKGNFPGRFSGRQFSNSRSEMNVSTLELGDSALYLCASRREINTDTQYFGPGTRLTVL.